The present entry profiles one T cell receptor (beta chain) with its context. Germline lookup yields CDR1 SGHRS and CDR2 YFSETQ. CDR3 size: 13 residues. V lost 4 bases, J lost 4 bases, and 11 bases lay in between. These data come from a study of blood T cell repertoires in COVID-19. Overall study context: Both acute and convalescent COVID-19 samples were obtained from the United States, Italy and Spain. The cDNA or gDNA used as material had been derived from T cells, B-cell-depleted T cells, or PBMCs.

Source study methods: By means of reference gene primer amplification, nucleated cell counts were estimated. Here immunoSEQ multiplex PCR was the method, and the copy in TCRdb shows in-frame clones only, minus some. V and J calls and clone size follow that table, whereas D and trimming were derived from the DNA. The sample gives some 40,000 clones, about 90% of which show up once; 20% is in the top ten. Sequenced sample: peripheral blood. The rearrangement uses TRBV5-1 and TRBJ1-1; D not certain. This receptor was obtained from a man in his sixties with acute or convalescent COVID-19. The CDR3 DNA sequence: TGCGCCAGCAGCCCCCGCGAGGCCACTGAAGCTTTCTTT. Its protein is CASSPREATEAFF.